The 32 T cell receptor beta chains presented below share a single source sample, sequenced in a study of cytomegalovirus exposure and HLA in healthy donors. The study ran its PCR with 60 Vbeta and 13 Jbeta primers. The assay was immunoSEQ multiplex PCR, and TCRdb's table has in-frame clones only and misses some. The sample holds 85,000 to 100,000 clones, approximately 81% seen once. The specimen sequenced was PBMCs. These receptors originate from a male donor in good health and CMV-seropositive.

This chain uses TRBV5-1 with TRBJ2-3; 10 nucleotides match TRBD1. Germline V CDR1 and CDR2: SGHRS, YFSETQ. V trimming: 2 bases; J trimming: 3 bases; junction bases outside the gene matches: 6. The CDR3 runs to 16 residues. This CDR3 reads CASSLPGQGSTDTQYF. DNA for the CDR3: TGCGCCAGCAGCTTACCGGGACAGGGGTCGACAGATACGCAGTATTTT.

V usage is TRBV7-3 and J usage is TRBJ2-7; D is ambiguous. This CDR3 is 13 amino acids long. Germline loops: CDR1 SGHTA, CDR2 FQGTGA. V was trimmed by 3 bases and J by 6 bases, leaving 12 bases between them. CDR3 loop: CASSFRPSSEQYF. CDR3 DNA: TGTGCCAGCAGCTTCCGTCCTTCGTCCGAGCAGTACTTC.

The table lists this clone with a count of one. The DNA of the CDR3 is TGCAGCTTACGATCGGATGCGGGGACCCAGTACTTC. Translated: CSLRSDAGTQYF. The chain recombines TRBV29-1 with TRBJ2-5; possible D gene TRBD2, 5 bases. V lost 8 bases and J lost 7, with 17 bases in between. Looked up from germline, CDR1 is SQVTM and CDR2 is ANQGSEA. This CDR3 contains 12 residues.

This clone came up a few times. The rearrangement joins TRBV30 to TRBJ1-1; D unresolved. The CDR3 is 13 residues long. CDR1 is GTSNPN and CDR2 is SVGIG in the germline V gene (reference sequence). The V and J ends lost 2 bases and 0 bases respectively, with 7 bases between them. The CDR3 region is CAWSLQVNTEAFF. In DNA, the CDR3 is TGTGCCTGGAGTCTCCAGGTGAACACTGAAGCTTTCTTT.

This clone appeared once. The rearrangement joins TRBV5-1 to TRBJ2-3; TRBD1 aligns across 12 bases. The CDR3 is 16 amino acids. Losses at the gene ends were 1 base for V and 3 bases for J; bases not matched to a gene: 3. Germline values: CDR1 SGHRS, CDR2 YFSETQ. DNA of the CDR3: TGCGCCAGCAGCTTGAGGGGACAGGGGGCGACAGATACGCAGTATTTT. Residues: CASSLRGQGATDTQYF.

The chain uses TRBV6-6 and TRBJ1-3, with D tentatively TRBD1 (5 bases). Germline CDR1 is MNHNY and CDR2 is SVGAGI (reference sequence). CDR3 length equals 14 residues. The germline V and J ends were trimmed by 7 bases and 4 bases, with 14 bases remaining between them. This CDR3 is CASNIGVSGNTIYF. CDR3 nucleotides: TGTGCCAGCAATATAGGGGTGTCAGGAAACACCATATATTTT.

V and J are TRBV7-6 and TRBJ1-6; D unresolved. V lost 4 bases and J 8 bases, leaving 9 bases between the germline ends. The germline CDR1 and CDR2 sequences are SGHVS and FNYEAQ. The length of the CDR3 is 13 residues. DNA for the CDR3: TGTGCCAGCAGCTCGGCGGGCGATTCACCCCTCCACTTT. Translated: CASSSAGDSPLHF.

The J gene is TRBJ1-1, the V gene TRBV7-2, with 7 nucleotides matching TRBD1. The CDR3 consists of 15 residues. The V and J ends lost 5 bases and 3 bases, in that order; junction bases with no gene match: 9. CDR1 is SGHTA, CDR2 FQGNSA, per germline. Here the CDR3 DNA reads TGTGCCAGCAGCCCCCGACAGGGTAGGGACACTGAAGCTTTCTTT. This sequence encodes CASSPRQGRDTEAFF.

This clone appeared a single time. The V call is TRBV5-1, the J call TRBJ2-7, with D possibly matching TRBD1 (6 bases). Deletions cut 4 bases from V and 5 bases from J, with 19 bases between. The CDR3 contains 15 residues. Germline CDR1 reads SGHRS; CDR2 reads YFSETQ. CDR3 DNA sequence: TGCGCCAGCAGCCTAGAGAACAGGGCAACCCACGAGCAGTACTTC. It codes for CASSLENRATHEQYF.

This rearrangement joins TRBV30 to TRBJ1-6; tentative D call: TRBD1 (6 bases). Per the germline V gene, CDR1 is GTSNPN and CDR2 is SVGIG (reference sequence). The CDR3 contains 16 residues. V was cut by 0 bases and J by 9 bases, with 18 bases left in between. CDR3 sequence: CAWSVPDSRGTSPLHF. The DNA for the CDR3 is TGTGCCTGGAGTGTACCCGACAGCAGGGGAACTTCACCCCTCCACTTT. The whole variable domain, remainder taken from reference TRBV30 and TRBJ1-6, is SQTIHQWPATLVQPVGSPLSLECTVEGTSNPNLYWYRQAAGRGLQLLFYSVGIGQISSEVPQNLSASRPQDRQFILSSKKLLLSDSGFYLCAWSVPDSRGTSPLHFGNGTRLTVT.

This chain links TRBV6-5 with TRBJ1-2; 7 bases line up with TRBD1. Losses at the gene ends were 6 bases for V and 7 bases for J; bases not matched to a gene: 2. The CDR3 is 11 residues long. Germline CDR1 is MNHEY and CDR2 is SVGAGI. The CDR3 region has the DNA TGTGCCAGCAGGGGACAGTTTGGCTACACCTTC. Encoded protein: CASRGQFGYTF.

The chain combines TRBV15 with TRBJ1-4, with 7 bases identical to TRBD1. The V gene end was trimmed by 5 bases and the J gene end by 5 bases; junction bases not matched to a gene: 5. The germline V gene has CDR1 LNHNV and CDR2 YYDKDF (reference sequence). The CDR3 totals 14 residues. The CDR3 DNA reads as TGTGCCACCAGCCTCAGGGGGGCAAATGAAAAACTGTTTTTT. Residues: CATSLRGANEKLFF.

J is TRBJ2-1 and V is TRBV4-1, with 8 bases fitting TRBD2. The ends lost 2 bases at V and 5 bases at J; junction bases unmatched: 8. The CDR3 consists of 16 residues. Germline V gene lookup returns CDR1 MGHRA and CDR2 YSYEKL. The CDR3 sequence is CASSQSGSGGDNEQFF. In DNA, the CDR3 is TGCGCCAGCAGCCAATCCGGGAGCGGGGGTGACAATGAGCAGTTCTTC.

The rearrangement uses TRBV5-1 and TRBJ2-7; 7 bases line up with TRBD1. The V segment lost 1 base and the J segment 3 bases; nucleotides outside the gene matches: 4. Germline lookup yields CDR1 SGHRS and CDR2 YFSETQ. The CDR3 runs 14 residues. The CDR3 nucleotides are TGCGCCAGCAGCTTGTCTGGACAGGTCTACGAGCAGTACTTC. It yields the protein CASSLSGQVYEQYF.

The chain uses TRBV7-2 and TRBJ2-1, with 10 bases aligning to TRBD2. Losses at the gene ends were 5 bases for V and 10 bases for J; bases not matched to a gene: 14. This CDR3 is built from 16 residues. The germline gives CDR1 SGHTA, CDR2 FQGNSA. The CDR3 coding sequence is TGTGCCAGCAGCCCCCCCAAGCGGGGGGGCCTAGGGGAGCAGTTCTTC. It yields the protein CASSPPKRGGLGEQFF.

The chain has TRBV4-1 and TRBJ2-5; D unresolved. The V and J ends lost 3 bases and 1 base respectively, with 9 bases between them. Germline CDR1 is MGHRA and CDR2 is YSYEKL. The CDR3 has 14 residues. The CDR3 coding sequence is TGCGCCAGCAGCCAGACCGGGTCCCAAGAGACCCAGTACTTC. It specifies CASSQTGSQETQYF.

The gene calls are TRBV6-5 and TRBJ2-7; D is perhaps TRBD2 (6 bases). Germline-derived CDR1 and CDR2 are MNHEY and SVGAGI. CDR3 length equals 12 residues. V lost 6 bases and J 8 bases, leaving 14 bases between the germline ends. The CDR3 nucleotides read TGTGCCAGCAGCCCCCTGGGAGGCCAGCAGTACTTC. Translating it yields CASSPLGGQQYF.

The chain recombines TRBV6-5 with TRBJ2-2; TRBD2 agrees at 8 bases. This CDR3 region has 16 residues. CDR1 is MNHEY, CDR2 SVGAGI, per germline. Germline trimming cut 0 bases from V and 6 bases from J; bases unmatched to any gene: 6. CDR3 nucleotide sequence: TGTGCCAGCAGTTACTCTGGGACTAGGGTCGCCGGGGAGCTGTTTTTT. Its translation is CASSYSGTRVAGELFF.

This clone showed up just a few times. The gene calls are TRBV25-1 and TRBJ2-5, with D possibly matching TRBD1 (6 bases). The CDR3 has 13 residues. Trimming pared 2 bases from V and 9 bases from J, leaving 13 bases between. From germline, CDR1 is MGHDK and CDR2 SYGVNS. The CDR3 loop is CASSETGSRAQYF. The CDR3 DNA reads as TGTGCCAGCAGTGAAACAGGGAGTAGGGCCCAGTACTTC.

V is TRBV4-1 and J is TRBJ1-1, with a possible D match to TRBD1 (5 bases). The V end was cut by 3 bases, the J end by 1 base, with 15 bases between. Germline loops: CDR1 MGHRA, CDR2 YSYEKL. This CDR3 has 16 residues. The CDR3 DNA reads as TGCGCCAGCAGCCAGGGCGGGGGACTGAAGAACACTGAAGCTTTCTTT. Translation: CASSQGGGLKNTEAFF.

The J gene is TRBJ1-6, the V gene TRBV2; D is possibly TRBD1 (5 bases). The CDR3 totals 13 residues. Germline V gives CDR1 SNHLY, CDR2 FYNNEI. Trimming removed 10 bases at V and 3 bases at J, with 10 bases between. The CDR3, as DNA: TGTGCCACCAGACAGAACTATAATTCACCCCTCCACTTT. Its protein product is CATRQNYNSPLHF.

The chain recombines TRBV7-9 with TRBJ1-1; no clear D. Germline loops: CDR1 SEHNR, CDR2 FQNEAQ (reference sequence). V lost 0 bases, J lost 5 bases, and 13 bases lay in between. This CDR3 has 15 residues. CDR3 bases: TGTGCCAGCAGCTTAGCTGGTAGTTTGACTACTGAAGCTTTCTTT. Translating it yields CASSLAGSLTTEAFF.

CDR3 sequence (DNA): TGCGCCAGCAGCTTGCCAGGGATGGGCACTGAAGCTTTCTTT. It is translated as CASSLPGMGTEAFF. The gene calls are TRBV5-1 and TRBJ1-1; possibly TRBD1 for D (5 bases). The CDR3 length is 14 residues. Germline V gene sequence: CDR1 SGHRS, CDR2 YFSETQ. V lost 1 base to trimming and J lost 4 bases, with 11 bases between them.

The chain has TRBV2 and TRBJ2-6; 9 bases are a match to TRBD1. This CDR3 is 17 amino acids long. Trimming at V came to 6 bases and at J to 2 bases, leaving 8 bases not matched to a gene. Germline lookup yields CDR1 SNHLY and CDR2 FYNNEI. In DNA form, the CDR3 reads TGTGCCAGCAGGTCTGACAGGGGGATTGCTGGGGCCAACGTCCTGACTTTC. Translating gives CASRSDRGIAGANVLTF.

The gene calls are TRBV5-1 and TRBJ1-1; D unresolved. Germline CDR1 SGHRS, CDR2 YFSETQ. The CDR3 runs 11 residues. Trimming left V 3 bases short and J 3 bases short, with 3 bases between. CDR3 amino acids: CASSSDTEAFF. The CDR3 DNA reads TGCGCCAGCAGCTCGGACACTGAAGCTTTCTTT.

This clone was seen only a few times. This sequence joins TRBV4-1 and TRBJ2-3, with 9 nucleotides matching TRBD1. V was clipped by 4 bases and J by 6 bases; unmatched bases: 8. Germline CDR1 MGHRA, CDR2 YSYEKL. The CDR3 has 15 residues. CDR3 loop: CASSLRTGDGDTQYF. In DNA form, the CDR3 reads TGCGCCAGCAGCCTCCGGACAGGGGATGGGGATACGCAGTATTTT.

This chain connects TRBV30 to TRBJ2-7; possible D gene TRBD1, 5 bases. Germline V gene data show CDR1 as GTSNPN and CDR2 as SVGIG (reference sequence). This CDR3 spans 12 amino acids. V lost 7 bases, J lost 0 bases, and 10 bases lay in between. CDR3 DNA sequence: TGTGCCTCGACAGCGAGCTCCTACGAGCAGTACTTC. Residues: CASTASSYEQYF.

The CDR3 reads CASRKTGGGNQPQHF. CDR3 sequence (DNA): TGTGCCAGCAGGAAAACAGGTGGAGGCAATCAGCCCCAGCATTTT. The chain uses TRBV6-5 and TRBJ1-5; TRBD1 is a possible D gene (5 bases). Germline lookup yields CDR1 MNHEY and CDR2 SVGAGI. The CDR3 sequence is 15 residues long. Between the trimmed V and J ends, which lost 6 bases and 2 bases, there was a span of 14 bases.

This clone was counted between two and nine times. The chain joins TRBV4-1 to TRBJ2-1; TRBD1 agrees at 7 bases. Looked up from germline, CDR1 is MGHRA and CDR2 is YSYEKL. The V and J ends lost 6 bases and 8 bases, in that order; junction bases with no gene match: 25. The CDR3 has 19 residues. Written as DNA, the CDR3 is TGCGCCAGCAGTCTAAGGGGGCCACGGCAGGGGGTCTTGGGCGATGAGCAGTTCTTC. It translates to CASSLRGPRQGVLGDEQFF.

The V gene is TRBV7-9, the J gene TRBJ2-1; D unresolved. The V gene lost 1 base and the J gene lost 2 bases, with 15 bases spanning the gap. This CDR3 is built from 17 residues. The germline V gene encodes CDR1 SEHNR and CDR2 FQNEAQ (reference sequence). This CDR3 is CASSLEYSSYTYNEQFF. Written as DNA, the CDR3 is TGTGCCAGCAGCTTAGAGTACAGCTCCTATACCTACAATGAGCAGTTCTTC.

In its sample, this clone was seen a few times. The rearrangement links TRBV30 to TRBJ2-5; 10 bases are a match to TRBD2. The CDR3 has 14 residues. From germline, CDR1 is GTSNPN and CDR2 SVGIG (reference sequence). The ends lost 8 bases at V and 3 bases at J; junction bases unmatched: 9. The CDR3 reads CALAPSGGEETQYF. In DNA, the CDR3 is TGTGCCCTTGCGCCTAGCGGGGGTGAAGAGACCCAGTACTTC.

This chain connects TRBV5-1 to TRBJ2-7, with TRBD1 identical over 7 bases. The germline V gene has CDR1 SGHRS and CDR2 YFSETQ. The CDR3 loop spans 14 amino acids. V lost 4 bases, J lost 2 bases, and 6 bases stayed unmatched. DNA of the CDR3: TGCGCCAGCAGCCTGGGACAGACAACCTACGAGCAGTACTTC. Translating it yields CASSLGQTTYEQYF.